Listed below are T cell receptor beta chains from one sample, sequenced in a study of CD8 T cells in Susac syndrome. TCRdb re-called the immunoSEQ multiplex PCR reads through MiXCR, storing one row per CDR3 protein. The sample lists some 190,000 distinct CDR3 sequences, about 94% occurring once. Input material: CD4+ T cells from PBMCs. Receptors originate from a human donor with Susac syndrome. Each CDR3 is given with its conserved first and last residue. D genes are given only for firm matches. Not every row has a clone size; where given, it reads once, few, many or a size class.

TRBJ1-1 | TRBV20-1 | . | . | CSARSSGEAEAFF | TGCAGTGCTAGATCGTCAGGGGAGGCTGAAGCTTTCTTT
TRBJ2-5 | TRBV7-2 | . | . | CASSLGGGGETQYF | TGTGCCAGCAGCTTAGGAGGTGGGGGAGAGACCCAGTACTTC
TRBJ1-4 | TRBV4-2 | once | TRBD1 | CASSPTPGQGLEKLFF | TGTGCCAGCAGCCCTACCCCGGGACAGGGTTTGGAAAAACTGTTTTTT
TRBJ2-5 | TRBV19 | . | TRBD1 | CASSARDRGTQYF | TGTGCCAGTAGTGCCCGGGACAGGGGGACCCAGTACTTC
TRBJ1-2 | TRBV18 | . | TRBD1 | CASTPGQDRSGHGYTF | TGTGCCAGCACTCCGGGACAGGACCGATCCGGACATGGCTACACCTTC
TRBJ1-2 | TRBV30 | . | . | CAWNFLGLSSYGYTF | TGTGCCTGGAATTTTCTTGGCCTATCCTCCTATGGCTACACCTTC
TRBJ2-7 | TRBV15 | . | TRBD1 | CATSRDGTGVDEQYF | TGTGCCACCAGCAGAGATGGGACAGGGGTCGACGAGCAGTACTTC
TRBJ2-1 | TRBV29-1 | . | TRBD1 | CSVDTGQGDNEQFF | TGCAGCGTTGATACGGGACAGGGGGACAATGAGCAGTTCTTC
TRBJ1-1 | TRBV5-4 | . | TRBD1 | CASSIQGRNTEAFF | TGTGCCAGCAGCATACAGGGGCGGAACACTGAAGCTTTCTTT
TRBJ2-7 | TRBV29-1 | . | . | CSVEYRTGPLSYEQYF | TGCAGCGTTGAATATCGTACAGGCCCATTGAGTTACGAGCAGTACTTC
TRBJ2-3 | TRBV7-9 | . | TRBD2 | CASSRGTSGVRDTQYF | TGTGCCAGCAGCCGGGGGACTAGCGGGGTCAGAGATACGCAGTATTTT
TRBJ2-6 | TRBV2 | . | . | CASSDSTVPGANVLTF | TGTGCCAGCAGTGATTCAACGGTCCCTGGGGCCAACGTCCTGACTTTC
TRBJ2-3 | TRBV9 | . | . | CASSVVQGGASTDTQYF | TGTGCCAGCAGCGTAGTACAGGGTGGGGCTTCGACAGATACGCAGTATTTT
TRBJ2-5 | TRBV5-6 | . | . | CASSLEGRLETQYF | TGTGCCAGCAGCTTGGAAGGCAGGTTGGAGACCCAGTACTTC
TRBJ1-1 | TRBV20-1 | . | . | CSAGLPGTEAFF | TGCAGTGCCGGACTCCCTGGCACTGAAGCTTTCTTT
TRBJ2-1 | TRBV2 | . | . | CASSAGLSYNEQFF | TGTGCCAGCAGCGCGGGGCTCTCCTACAATGAGCAGTTCTTC
TRBJ1-5 | TRBV5-1 | . | . | CASSLDGGDQPQHF | TGCGCCAGCAGCTTGGACGGTGGGGACCAGCCCCAGCATTTT
TRBJ1-2 | TRBV12-3/TRBV12-4 | . | . | CASSAQFYGYTF | TGTGCCAGCAGTGCACAATTTTATGGCTACACCTTC
TRBJ2-7 | TRBV3-1 | . | TRBD1 | CASSLRDRGLRSSYEQYF | TGTGCCAGCAGCCTCCGGGACAGGGGCCTCAGGAGCTCCTACGAGCAGTACTTC
TRBJ2-3 | TRBV4-3 | . | TRBD2 | CASSQDVALAGASSTDTQYF | TGCGCCAGCAGCCAAGATGTGGCCCTAGCGGGGGCCTCTAGCACAGATACGCAGTATTTT
TRBJ2-1 | TRBV6-1 | . | . | CAILLLDSGRDEQFF | TGTGCCATCCTTCTTCTTGATTCGGGTAGAGATGAGCAGTTCTTC
TRBJ1-5 | TRBV4-3 | . | TRBD1 | CASSQGAHRGAQHF | TGCGCCAGCAGCCAAGGGGCCCACAGGGGGGCCCAGCATTTT
TRBJ1-2 | TRBV19 | . | . | CASSVGGLGYGYTF | TGTGCCAGTAGCGTGGGCGGACTAGGCTATGGCTACACCTTC
TRBJ1-2 | TRBV19 | few | TRBD1 | CASRPRDSNYGYTF | TGTGCCAGTAGACCGCGGGACAGCAACTATGGCTACACCTTC
TRBJ2-3 | TRBV30 | . | . | CAWSVFRGTLVSTDTQYF | TGTGCCTGGAGTGTCTTTCGAGGGACACTTGTAAGCACAGATACGCAGTATTTT
TRBJ1-6 | TRBV10-3 | . | TRBD1 | CAISDGQGGNSPLHF | TGTGCCATCAGTGACGGGCAGGGGGGTAATTCACCCCTCCACTTT
TRBJ1-6 | TRBV6-5 | . | . | CASSYSDIWSSYNSPLHF | TGTGCCAGCAGTTACTCTGACATCTGGAGCTCCTATAATTCACCCCTCCACTTT
TRBJ1-5 | TRBV7-2 | . | . | CASSPRVNQPQHF | TGTGCCAGCAGCCCCAGGGTTAATCAGCCCCAGCATTTT
TRBJ2-7 | TRBV7-9 | . | TRBD1 | CASSQRGQSYEQYF | TGTGCCAGCAGCCAAAGGGGACAGAGCTACGAGCAGTACTTC
TRBJ2-3 | TRBV27 | few | . | CASSFRSTDTQYF | TGTGCCAGCAGTTTCCGTAGCACAGATACGCAGTATTTT
TRBJ2-7 | TRBV15 | . | . | CATSRDKWGREQYF | TGTGCCACCAGCAGAGATAAGTGGGGCCGCGAGCAGTACTTC
TRBJ2-5 | TRBV7-3 | few | . | CASSRGTGETQYF | TGTGCCAGCAGCAGAGGGACTGGAGAGACCCAGTACTTC
TRBJ2-7 | TRBV3-1 | . | . | CASSRRLLATYEQYF | TGTGCCAGCAGCCGACGACTACTAGCTACCTACGAGCAGTACTTC
TRBJ2-5 | TRBV20-1 | . | . | CSARDFATAGETQYF | TGCAGTGCTAGAGATTTCGCGACGGCCGGAGAGACCCAGTACTTC
TRBJ1-2 | TRBV30 | . | . | CAWSAGWGARGYTF | TGTGCCTGGAGCGCCGGTTGGGGGGCACGGGGCTACACCTTC
TRBJ1-6 | TRBV5-1 | . | . | CASSPTGNSPLHF | TGCGCCAGCAGCCCAACAGGGAATTCACCCCTCCACTTT
TRBJ2-3 | TRBV29-1 | . | . | CSVETGASTDTQYF | TGCAGCGTTGAGACGGGGGCCAGCACAGATACGCAGTATTTT
TRBJ1-1 | TRBV2 | . | . | CASGRGRLPNTEAFF | TGTGCCAGCGGTCGGGGGAGACTTCCGAACACTGAAGCTTTCTTT
TRBJ2-7 | TRBV28 | . | . | CASSFEFRVRSYEQYF | TGTGCCAGCAGTTTCGAGTTTAGAGTCAGATCCTACGAGCAGTACTTC
TRBJ1-1 | TRBV12-3/TRBV12-4 | . | . | CASSFGAGGGEAFF | TGTGCCAGCAGTTTTGGGGCCGGAGGAGGTGAAGCTTTCTTT
TRBJ2-1 | TRBV5-6 | . | TRBD1 | CASSPPGQGAYNEQFF | TGTGCCAGCAGCCCACCGGGACAGGGGGCCTACAATGAGCAGTTCTTC
TRBJ1-2 | TRBV2 | once | TRBD1 | CASRTGTVTGYTF | TGTGCCAGCAGGACAGGGACCGTAACTGGCTACACCTTC
TRBJ2-7 | TRBV5-1 | . | TRBD1 | CASSLSGTGSYEQYF | TGCGCCAGCAGCTTATCCGGGACAGGATCCTACGAGCAGTACTTC
TRBJ2-7 | TRBV7-2 | . | . | CASSSAVSSYEQYF | TGTGCCAGCAGCTCGGCGGTTAGCTCCTACGAGCAGTACTTC
TRBJ2-3 | TRBV14 | . | TRBD2 | CASRQSGRTDTQYF | TGTGCCAGCAGACAATCCGGGAGGACAGATACGCAGTATTTT
TRBJ1-3 | TRBV21-1 | . | . | CASSYRQGSGNTIYF | TGTGCCAGCAGCTATAGACAGGGAAGCGGAAACACCATATATTTT
TRBJ2-1 | TRBV10-3 | once | TRBD2 | CAISERYPKGGGLSYNEQFF | TGTGCCATCAGTGAGAGATACCCGAAGGGCGGGGGGCTCTCCTACAATGAGCAGTTCTTC